The rows below give T cell receptor beta chains drawn from one sample of a study of beta chain features in type 1 diabetes. The table came from immunoSEQ multiplex PCR; TCRdb's copy has only in-frame clones and leaves some out. The table lists over 120,000 clones, over 9.5% of them singletons. Sequencing input: naive CD4+ T cells from blood. These receptors all come from a man between 18 and 29 years old in good health. CDR3s include the opening cysteine and the closing phenylalanine or tryptophan. Each record gives: CDR3 protein, CDR3 length, J gene, V gene.

CASSRAGSYEQYF,13,TRBJ2-7,TRBV14
CASSFAGPMNTEAFF,15,TRBJ1-1,TRBV7-9
CASSYRQGYGYTF,13,TRBJ1-2,TRBV6-5
CASSLGTGVADTQYF,15,TRBJ2-3,TRBV7-3
CASSSQGNTEAFF,13,TRBJ1-1,TRBV7-6
CASSLVASGGAPDTQYF,17,TRBJ2-3,TRBV7-2
CASSQEGGTPTGELFF,16,TRBJ2-2,TRBV7-2
CASSVSGTVKGAQYF,15,TRBJ2-5,TRBV2
CASSSPPVANVLTF,14,TRBJ2-6,TRBV28
CASSPLGELFF,11,TRBJ2-2,TRBV18
CASSQRQGGNYGYTF,15,TRBJ1-2,TRBV23-1
CASSENRVSTDTQYF,15,TRBJ2-3,TRBV2
CASSPPLSGTTQETQYF,17,TRBJ2-5,TRBV5-1